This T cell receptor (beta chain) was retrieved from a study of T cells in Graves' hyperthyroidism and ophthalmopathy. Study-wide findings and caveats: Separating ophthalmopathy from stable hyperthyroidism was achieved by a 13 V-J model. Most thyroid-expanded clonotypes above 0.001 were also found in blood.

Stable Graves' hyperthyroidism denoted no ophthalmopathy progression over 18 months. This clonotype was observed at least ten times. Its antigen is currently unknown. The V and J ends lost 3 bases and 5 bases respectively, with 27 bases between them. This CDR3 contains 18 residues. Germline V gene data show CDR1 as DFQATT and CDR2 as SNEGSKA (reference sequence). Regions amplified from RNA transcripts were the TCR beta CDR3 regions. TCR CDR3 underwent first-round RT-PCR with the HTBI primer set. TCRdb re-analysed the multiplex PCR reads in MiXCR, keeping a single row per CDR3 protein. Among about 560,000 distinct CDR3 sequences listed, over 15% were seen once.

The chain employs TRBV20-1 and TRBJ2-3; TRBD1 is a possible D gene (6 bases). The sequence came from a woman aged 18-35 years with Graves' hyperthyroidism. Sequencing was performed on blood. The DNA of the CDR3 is TGCAGTGCTAGCTTCGGAGAGGGGGTGGTCTGGGAAAAAGATACGCAGTATTTT. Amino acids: CSASFGEGVVWEKDTQYF.